The clone carrying this T cell receptor (beta chain) was seen ten or more times. CDR3 regions were amplified by Arm-PCR using iRepertoire HTBI primers to build TCR beta libraries. TCRdb independently ran MiXCR on the multiplex PCR reads; one entry per CDR3 protein. The sample contains roughly 500,000 distinct CDR3 sequences, more than 20% of which appear only once. This specimen belongs to a study of regulatory T cells in long-lasting Graves disease. The time point was: persistent/refractory GD, antithyroid drugs over 5 years with positive TRAb. The TCR library was prepared using RNA isolated from PBMCs. The V end lost 6 bases, the J end lost 2 bases, and 11 bases lay between the germline ends. Germline V lookup: CDR1 MDHEN, CDR2 SYDVKM. The CDR3 contains 13 residues.

The sequence was obtained from a female donor with Graves disease. Material: peripheral blood mononuclear cells (PBMCs), obtained when the disease was refractory, from a patient treated with antithyroid drugs. The V and J genes are TRBV28 and TRBJ2-7, with TRBD1 as a possible D gene (6 bases). The CDR3 DNA is TGTGCCAGCAGACGCAGGGGCACCTACGAGCAGTACTTC. This gives the protein CASRRRGTYEQYF.